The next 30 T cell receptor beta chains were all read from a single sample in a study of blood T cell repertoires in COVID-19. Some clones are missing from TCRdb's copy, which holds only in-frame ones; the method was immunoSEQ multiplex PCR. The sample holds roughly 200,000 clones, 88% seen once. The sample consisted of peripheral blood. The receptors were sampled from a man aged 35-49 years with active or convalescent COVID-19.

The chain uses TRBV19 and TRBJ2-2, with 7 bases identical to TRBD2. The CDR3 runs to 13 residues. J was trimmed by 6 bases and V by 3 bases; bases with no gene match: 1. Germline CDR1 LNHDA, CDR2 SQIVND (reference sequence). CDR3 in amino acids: CASSIREAGELFF. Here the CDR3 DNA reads TGTGCCAGTAGTATTCGGGAGGCCGGGGAGCTGTTTTTT.

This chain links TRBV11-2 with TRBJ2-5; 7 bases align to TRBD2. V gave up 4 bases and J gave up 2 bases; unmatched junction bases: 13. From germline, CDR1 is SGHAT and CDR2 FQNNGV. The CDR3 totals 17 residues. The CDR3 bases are TGTGCCAGCAGCTATTCGCGGAAAACTAGCGAACAAGAGACCCAGTACTTC. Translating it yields CASSYSRKTSEQETQYF.

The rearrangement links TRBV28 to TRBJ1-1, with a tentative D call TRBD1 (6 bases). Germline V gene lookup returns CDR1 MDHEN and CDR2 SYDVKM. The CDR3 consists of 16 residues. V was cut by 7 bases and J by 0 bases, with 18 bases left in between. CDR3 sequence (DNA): TGTGCCAGCAACGGCCCCAGACAGGCAATGAACACTGAAGCTTTCTTT. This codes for CASNGPRQAMNTEAFF.

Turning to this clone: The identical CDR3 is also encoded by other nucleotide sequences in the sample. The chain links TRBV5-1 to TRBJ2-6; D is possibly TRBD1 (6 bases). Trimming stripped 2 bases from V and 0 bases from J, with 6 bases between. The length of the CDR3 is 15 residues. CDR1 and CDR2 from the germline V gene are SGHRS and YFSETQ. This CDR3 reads CASSLGGSGANVLTF. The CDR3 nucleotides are TGCGCCAGCAGCTTAGGGGGCTCTGGGGCCAACGTCCTGACTTTC.

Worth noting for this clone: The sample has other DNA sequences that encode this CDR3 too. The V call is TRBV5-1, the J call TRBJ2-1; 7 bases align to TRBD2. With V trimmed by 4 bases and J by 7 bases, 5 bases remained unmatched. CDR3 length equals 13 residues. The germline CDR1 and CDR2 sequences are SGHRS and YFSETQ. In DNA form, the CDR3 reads TGCGCCAGCAGCCTCGGACTAGTTAATGAGCAGTTCTTC. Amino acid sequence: CASSLGLVNEQFF.

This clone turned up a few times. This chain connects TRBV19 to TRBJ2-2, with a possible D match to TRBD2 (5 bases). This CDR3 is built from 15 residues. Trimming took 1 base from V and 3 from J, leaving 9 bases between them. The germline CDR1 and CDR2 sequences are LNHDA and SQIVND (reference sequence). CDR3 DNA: TGTGCCAGTAGTATAGGTGGGAGCTACACCGGGGAGCTGTTTTTT. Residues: CASSIGGSYTGELFF.

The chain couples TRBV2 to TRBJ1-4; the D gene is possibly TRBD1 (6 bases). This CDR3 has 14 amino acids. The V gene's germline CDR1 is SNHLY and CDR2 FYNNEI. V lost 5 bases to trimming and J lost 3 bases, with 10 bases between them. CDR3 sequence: CASSSDRSNEKLFF. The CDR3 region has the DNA TGTGCCAGCAGTTCGGACAGATCTAATGAAAAACTGTTTTTT.

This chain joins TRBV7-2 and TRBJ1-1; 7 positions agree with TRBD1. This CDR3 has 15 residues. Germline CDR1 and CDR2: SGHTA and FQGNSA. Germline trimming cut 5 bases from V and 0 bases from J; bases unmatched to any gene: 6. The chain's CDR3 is CASSLLQGLNTEAFF. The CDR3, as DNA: TGTGCCAGCAGCCTCCTACAGGGGTTGAACACTGAAGCTTTCTTT. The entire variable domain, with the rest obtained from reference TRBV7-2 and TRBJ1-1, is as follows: GAGVSQSPSNKVTEKGKDVELRCDPISGHTALYWYRQSLGQGLEFLIYFQGNSAPDKSGLPSDRFSAERTGGSVSTLTIQRTQQEDSAVYLCASSLLQGLNTEAFFGQGTRLTVV.

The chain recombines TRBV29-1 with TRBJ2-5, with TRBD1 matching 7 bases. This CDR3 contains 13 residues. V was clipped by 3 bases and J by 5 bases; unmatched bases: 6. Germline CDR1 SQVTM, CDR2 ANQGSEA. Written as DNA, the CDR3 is TGCAGCGTTGAGGGCAGGGGGTTCGAGACCCAGTACTTC. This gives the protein CSVEGRGFETQYF.

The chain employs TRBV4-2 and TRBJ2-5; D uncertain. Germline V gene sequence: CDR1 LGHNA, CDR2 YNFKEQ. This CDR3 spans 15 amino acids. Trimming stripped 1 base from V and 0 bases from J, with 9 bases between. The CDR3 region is CASSQAVEYQETQYF. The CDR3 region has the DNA TGTGCCAGCAGCCAAGCTGTGGAGTACCAAGAGACCCAGTACTTC.

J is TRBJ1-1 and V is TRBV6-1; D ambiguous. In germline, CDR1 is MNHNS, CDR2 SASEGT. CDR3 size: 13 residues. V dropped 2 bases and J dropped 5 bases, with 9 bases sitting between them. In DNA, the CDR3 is TGTGCCAGCAGTGAATTGAGGCAGACTGAAGCTTTCTTT. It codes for CASSELRQTEAFF.

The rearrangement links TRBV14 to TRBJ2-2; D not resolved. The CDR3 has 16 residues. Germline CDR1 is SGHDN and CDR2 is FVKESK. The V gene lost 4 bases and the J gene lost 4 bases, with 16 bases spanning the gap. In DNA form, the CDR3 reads TGTGCCAGCAGCCCTCGACCGTTAACGGGCACCGGGGAGCTGTTTTTT. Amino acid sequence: CASSPRPLTGTGELFF.

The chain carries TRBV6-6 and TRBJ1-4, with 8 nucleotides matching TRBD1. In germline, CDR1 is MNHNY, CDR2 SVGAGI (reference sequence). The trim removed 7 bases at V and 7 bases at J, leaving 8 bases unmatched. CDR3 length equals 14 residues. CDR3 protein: CASTPRQGSEKLFF. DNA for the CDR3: TGTGCCAGCACCCCCAGACAGGGGAGTGAAAAACTGTTTTTT.

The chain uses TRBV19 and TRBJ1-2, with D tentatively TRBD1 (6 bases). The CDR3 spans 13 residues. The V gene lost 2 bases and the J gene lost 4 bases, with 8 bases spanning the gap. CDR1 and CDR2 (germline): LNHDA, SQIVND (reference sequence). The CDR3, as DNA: TGTGCCAGTAGTATACCAGGGGTCTATGGCTACACCTTC. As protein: CASSIPGVYGYTF.

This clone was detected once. CDR3 residues: CASSLGELRTQYF. The CDR3 coding sequence is TGTGCCAGCAGTTTGGGCGAACTCAGAACGCAGTATTTT. The V call is TRBV28, the J call TRBJ2-3, with unresolved D. The CDR3 covers 13 residues. The ends were cut back, 3 bases at V and 9 bases at J, with 13 bases in the middle. Germline CDR1 and CDR2: MDHEN and SYDVKM.

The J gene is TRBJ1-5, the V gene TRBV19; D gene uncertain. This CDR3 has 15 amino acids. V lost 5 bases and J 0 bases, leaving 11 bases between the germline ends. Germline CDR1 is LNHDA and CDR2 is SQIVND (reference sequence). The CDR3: CASSWQRNSNQPQHF. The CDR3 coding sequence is TGTGCCAGTAGTTGGCAGCGCAATAGCAATCAGCCCCAGCATTTT. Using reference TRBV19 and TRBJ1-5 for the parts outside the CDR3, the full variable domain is DGGITQSPKYLFRKEGQNVTLSCEQNLNHDAMYWYRQDPGQGLRLIYYSQIVNDFQKGDIAEGYSVSREKKESFPLTVTSAQKNPTAFYLCASSWQRNSNQPQHFGDGTRLSIL.

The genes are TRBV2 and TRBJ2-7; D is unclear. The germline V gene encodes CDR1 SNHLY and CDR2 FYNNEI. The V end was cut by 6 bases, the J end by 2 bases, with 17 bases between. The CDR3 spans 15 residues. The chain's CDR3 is CASSPRFSKTYEQYF. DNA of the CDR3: TGTGCCAGCAGCCCCAGGTTCTCCAAAACCTACGAGCAGTACTTC.

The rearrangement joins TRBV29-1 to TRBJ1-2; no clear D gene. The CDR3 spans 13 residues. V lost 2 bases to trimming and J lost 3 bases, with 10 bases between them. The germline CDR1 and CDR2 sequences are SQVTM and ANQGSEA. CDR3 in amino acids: CSVEQVTDYGYTF. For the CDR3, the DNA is TGCAGCGTTGAACAGGTAACCGACTATGGCTACACCTTC.

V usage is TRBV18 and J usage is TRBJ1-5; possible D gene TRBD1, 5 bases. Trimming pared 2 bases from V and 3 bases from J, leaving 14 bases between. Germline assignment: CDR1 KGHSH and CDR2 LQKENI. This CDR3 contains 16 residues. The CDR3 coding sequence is TGTGCCAGCTCACCAGAGGGGAGGGTAGACAATCAGCCCCAGCATTTT. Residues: CASSPEGRVDNQPQHF.

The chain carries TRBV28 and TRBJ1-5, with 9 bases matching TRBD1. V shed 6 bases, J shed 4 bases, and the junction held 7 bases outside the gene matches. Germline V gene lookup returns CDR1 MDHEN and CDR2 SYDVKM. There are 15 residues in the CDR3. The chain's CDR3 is CASRVGTGLNQPQHF. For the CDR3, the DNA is TGTGCCAGCAGGGTCGGGACAGGGCTTAATCAGCCCCAGCATTTT.

Here the CDR3 DNA reads TGTGCCAGCAGCCCGACAGGGGGGGCGTCCGGTGAGCAGTTCTTC. It specifies CASSPTGGASGEQFF. This chain connects TRBV9 to TRBJ2-1; 9 positions match TRBD1. Germline V gene data show CDR1 as SGDLS and CDR2 as YYNGEE. The CDR3 has 15 residues. V was pared by 4 bases and J by 9 bases, with 11 bases of the junction left unmatched.

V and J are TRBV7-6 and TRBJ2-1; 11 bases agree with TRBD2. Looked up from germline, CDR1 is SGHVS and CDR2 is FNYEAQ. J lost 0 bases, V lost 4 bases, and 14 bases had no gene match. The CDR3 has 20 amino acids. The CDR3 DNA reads TGTGCCAGCAGCTCCCAAGCGGGACTAGCGGTTAAAAGCTCCTACAATGAGCAGTTCTTC. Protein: CASSSQAGLAVKSSYNEQFF.

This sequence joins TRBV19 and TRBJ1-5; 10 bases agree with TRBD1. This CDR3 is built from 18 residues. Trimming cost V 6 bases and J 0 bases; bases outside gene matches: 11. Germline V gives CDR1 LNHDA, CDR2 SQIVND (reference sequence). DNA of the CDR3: TGTGCCAGTAGGAACCGGGACAGGGGCACATATAGCAATCAGCCCCAGCATTTT. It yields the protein CASRNRDRGTYSNQPQHF.

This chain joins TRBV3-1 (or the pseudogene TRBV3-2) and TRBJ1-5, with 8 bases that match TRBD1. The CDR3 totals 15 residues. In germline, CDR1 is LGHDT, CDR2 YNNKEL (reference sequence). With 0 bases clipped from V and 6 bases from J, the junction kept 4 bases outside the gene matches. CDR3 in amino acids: CASSQDNRGVQPQHF. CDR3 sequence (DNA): TGTGCCAGCAGCCAAGACAACAGGGGGGTTCAGCCCCAGCATTTT.

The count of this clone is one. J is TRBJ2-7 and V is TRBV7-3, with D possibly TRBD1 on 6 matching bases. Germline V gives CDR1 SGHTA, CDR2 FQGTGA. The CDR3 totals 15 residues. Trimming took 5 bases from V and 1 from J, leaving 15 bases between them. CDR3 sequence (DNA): TGTGCCAGCAGCATCGACAGGATTGGTTCCTACGAGCAGTACTTC. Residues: CASSIDRIGSYEQYF.

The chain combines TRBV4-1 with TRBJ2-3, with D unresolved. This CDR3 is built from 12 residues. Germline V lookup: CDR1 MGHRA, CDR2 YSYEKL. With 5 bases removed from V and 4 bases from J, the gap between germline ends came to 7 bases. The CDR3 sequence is CASSEGPDTQYF. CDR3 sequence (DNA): TGCGCCAGCAGCGAAGGGCCAGATACGCAGTATTTT.

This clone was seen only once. The DNA of the CDR3 is TGCGCCAGCAGCCCAGGGACAGGGAAGAACTATGGCTACACCTTC. It is translated as CASSPGTGKNYGYTF. The chain combines TRBV5-1 with TRBJ1-2, with 9 positions matching TRBD1. Germline values: CDR1 SGHRS, CDR2 YFSETQ. Germline trimming cut 4 bases from V and 2 bases from J; bases unmatched to any gene: 6. The CDR3 spans 15 residues.

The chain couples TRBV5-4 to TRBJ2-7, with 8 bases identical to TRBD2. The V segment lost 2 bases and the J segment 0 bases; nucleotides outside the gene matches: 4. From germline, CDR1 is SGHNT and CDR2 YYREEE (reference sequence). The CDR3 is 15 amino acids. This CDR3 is CASSFPAGDSYEQYF. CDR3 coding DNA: TGTGCCAGCAGCTTTCCAGCGGGGGACTCCTACGAGCAGTACTTC.

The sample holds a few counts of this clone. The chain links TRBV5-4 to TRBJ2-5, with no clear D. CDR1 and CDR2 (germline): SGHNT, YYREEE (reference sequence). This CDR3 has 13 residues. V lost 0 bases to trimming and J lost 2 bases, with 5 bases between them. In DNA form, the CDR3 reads TGTGCCAGCAGCTTGGTAGCACAAGAGACCCAGTACTTC. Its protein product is CASSLVAQETQYF.

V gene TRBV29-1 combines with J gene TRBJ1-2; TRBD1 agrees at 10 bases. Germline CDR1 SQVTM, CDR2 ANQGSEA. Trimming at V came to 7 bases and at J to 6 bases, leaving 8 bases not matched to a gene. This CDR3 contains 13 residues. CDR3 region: CSGQGASSDGYTF. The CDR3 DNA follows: TGCAGCGGACAGGGGGCTAGTTCGGATGGCTACACCTTC.